This passage covers 28 T cell receptor beta chains from one sample sequenced in a study of T cell responses to AZD1222 COVID-19 vaccine. Measured with immunoSEQ multiplex PCR; TCRdb has only the in-frame clones, and not every one. The repertoire holds about 150,000 clones, with around 92% as singletons. The input for sequencing was peripheral blood, taken on day 0 of AZD1222 vaccination. Receptors were obtained from an adult in good health.

This chain connects TRBV12-5 to TRBJ2-5; no clear D gene. CDR1 LGHNT and CDR2 FRNRAP come from the germline V gene. V lost 3 bases, J lost 1 base, and 9 bases lay in between. The CDR3 covers 14 residues. The chain's CDR3 is CASGLGDFQETQYF. CDR3 nucleotide sequence: TGTGCTAGTGGTTTAGGAGATTTCCAAGAGACCCAGTACTTC.

A few counts support this clone. This rearrangement joins TRBV30 to TRBJ1-3; no definite D call. This CDR3 region has 17 residues. The germline V gene has CDR1 GTSNPN and CDR2 SVGIG (reference sequence). Trimming removed 0 bases from V and 6 bases from J, with 21 bases in between. The CDR3 nucleotides are TGTGCCTGGAGTGTATCTCCTTCGAGAGTTTTTATAAACACCATATATTTT. Encoded protein: CAWSVSPSRVFINTIYF.

This rearrangement joins TRBV18 to TRBJ2-4; D call uncertain. This CDR3 region has 14 residues. Looked up from germline, CDR1 is KGHSH and CDR2 is LQKENI. V shed 0 bases and J shed 6 bases, with 9 bases lying between them. The CDR3 loop is CASSPPSEVNIQYF. In DNA, the CDR3 is TGTGCCAGCTCACCACCGTCGGAAGTAAACATTCAGTACTTC.

In DNA form, the CDR3 reads TGTGCCAGCACCCGACAGGGGCTGCACACTGAAGCTTTCTTT. Translated: CASTRQGLHTEAFF. The chain recombines TRBV27 with TRBJ1-1; 8 bases map to TRBD1. CDR1 is MNHEY, CDR2 SMNVEV, per germline (reference sequence). Unmatched junction bases numbered 7, after V lost 7 bases and J lost 3 bases. There are 14 residues in the CDR3.

This chain joins TRBV19 and TRBJ1-4; possible D gene TRBD1, 5 bases. V lost 6 bases, J lost 7 bases, and 15 bases lay in between. The CDR3 sequence is 14 residues long. Germline V lookup: CDR1 LNHDA, CDR2 SQIVND (reference sequence). The CDR3: CASSQTGGSEKLFF. DNA of the CDR3: TGTGCCAGTAGCCAGACGGGGGGAAGTGAAAAACTGTTTTTT. Using reference TRBV19 and TRBJ1-4 for the parts outside the CDR3, the full variable domain is DGGITQSPKYLFRKEGQNVTLSCEQNLNHDAMYWYRQDPGQGLRLIYYSQIVNDFQKGDIAEGYSVSREKKESFPLTVTSAQKNPTAFYLCASSQTGGSEKLFFGSGTQLSVL.

The J gene is TRBJ2-1, the V gene TRBV2, with 10 positions matching TRBD2. Germline CDR1 and CDR2: SNHLY and FYNNEI. V shed 7 bases and J 4 bases; nucleotides not matched to a gene: 10. The CDR3 consists of 16 residues. CDR3 loop: CASIKGRAGGYNEQFF. The DNA of the CDR3 is TGTGCCAGCATTAAGGGGAGAGCGGGGGGGTACAATGAGCAGTTCTTC.

The rearrangement links TRBV28 to TRBJ1-5; D might be TRBD1 (6 bases). Germline V lookup: CDR1 MDHEN, CDR2 SYDVKM. Trimming pared 8 bases from V and 14 bases from J, leaving 16 bases between. The CDR3 is 11 amino acids. DNA of the CDR3: TGTGCCAGCCTCACGCCGGGACATAAGCATTTT. It codes for CASLTPGHKHF.

The J gene is TRBJ2-7, the V gene TRBV5-6; the match to TRBD2 covers 8 bases. The germline CDR1 and CDR2 sequences are SGHDT and YYEEEE. The J segment lost 3 bases and the V segment lost 4 bases, leaving 9 bases of the junction unmatched. This CDR3 region has 15 residues. CDR3 bases: TGTGCCAGCAGCCGATCGACTAGCGCCATCTACGAGCAGTACTTC. Its protein product is CASSRSTSAIYEQYF.

The gene calls are TRBV5-1 and TRBJ1-2; D not certain. V dropped 0 bases and J dropped 5 bases, with 8 bases sitting between them. The CDR3 has 13 amino acids. The germline V gene has CDR1 SGHRS and CDR2 YFSETQ. CDR3 in amino acids: CASSLEGGYGYTF. Written as DNA, the CDR3 is TGCGCCAGCAGCTTGGAGGGCGGGTATGGCTACACCTTC.

This chain connects TRBV9 to TRBJ2-3, with 9 positions matching TRBD2. This CDR3 has 17 residues. Per the germline V gene, CDR1 is SGDLS and CDR2 is YYNGEE. J was trimmed by 2 bases and V by 2 bases; bases with no gene match: 9. The CDR3 here is CASSVGSSGVATDTQYF. The CDR3, as DNA: TGTGCCAGCAGCGTCGGATCTAGCGGGGTCGCCACAGATACGCAGTATTTT.

The rearrangement uses TRBV4-2 and TRBJ2-7; 10 bases agree with TRBD1. CDR1 LGHNA and CDR2 YNFKEQ come from the germline V gene. The CDR3 covers 17 residues. Unmatched junction bases numbered 7, after V lost 2 bases and J lost 0 bases. The DNA for the CDR3 is TGTGCCAGCAGCCAAACCGCCCGGACAGGGGGCTCCTACGAGCAGTACTTC. Its protein is CASSQTARTGGSYEQYF.

The rearrangement uses TRBV28 and TRBJ2-7; TRBD1 is a possible D gene (6 bases). In germline, CDR1 is MDHEN, CDR2 SYDVKM. This CDR3 region has 14 residues. Trimming cost V 5 bases and J 0 bases, with 11 bases left between them. Here the CDR3 reads CASSKTGLSYEQYF. CDR3 DNA: TGTGCCAGCAGTAAGACAGGCCTCTCCTACGAGCAGTACTTC. Using reference TRBV28 and TRBJ2-7 for the parts outside the CDR3, the full variable domain is DVKVTQSSRYLVKRTGEKVFLECVQDMDHENMFWYRQDPGLGLRLIYFSYDVKMKEKGDIPEGYSVSREKKERFSLILESASTNQTSMYLCASSKTGLSYEQYFGPGTRLTVT.

The chain employs TRBV5-4 and TRBJ2-4, with TRBD2 matching over 8 bases. The germline V gene encodes CDR1 SGHNT and CDR2 YYREEE (reference sequence). This CDR3 is 17 amino acids long. V shed 0 bases, J shed 1 base, and the junction held 6 bases outside the gene matches. The CDR3 sequence is CASSLAGGREAKNIQYF. The CDR3 coding sequence is TGTGCCAGCAGCTTGGCGGGGGGGCGGGAGGCCAAAAACATTCAGTACTTC.

In its sample, this clone was seen once. The rearrangement uses TRBV10-1 and TRBJ1-2; no definite D call. The ends were cut back, 6 bases at V and 8 bases at J, with 13 bases in the middle. The length of the CDR3 is 12 residues. Looked up from germline, CDR1 is WNHNN and CDR2 is SYGVQD (reference sequence). CDR3 amino acids: CASSHSGGGYTF. The CDR3, as DNA: TGCGCCAGCAGCCATTCCGGAGGCGGCTACACCTTC.

The chain links TRBV3-1 (or the pseudogene TRBV3-2) to TRBJ2-1; 8 nucleotides line up with TRBD2. J was trimmed by 5 bases and V by 4 bases; bases with no gene match: 7. Germline CDR1 LGHDT, CDR2 YNNKEL (reference sequence). The CDR3 has 15 residues. The CDR3 protein is CASSPSGRIDNEQFF. CDR3 nucleotides: TGTGCCAGCAGCCCCAGCGGGAGAATCGACAATGAGCAGTTCTTC.

This chain links TRBV5-5 with TRBJ1-1, with D perhaps TRBD1 (5 bases). The germline V gene encodes CDR1 SGHKS and CDR2 YYEKEE (reference sequence). The CDR3 is 13 residues long. V lost 4 bases to trimming and J lost 0 bases, with 7 bases between them. The chain's CDR3 is CASSEQVNTEAFF. Here the CDR3 DNA reads TGTGCCAGCAGCGAACAGGTGAACACTGAAGCTTTCTTT.

A single count supports this clone. The chain uses TRBV6-5 and TRBJ1-3, with D possibly being TRBD1 (6 bases). The V gene's germline CDR1 is MNHEY and CDR2 SVGAGI. The V gene lost 9 bases and the J gene lost 4 bases, with 16 bases spanning the gap. This CDR3 comprises 14 residues. The CDR3 DNA is TGTGCCAGTTCCCCCGGGACATGGGGAAACACCATATATTTT. Protein sequence: CASSPGTWGNTIYF.

The rearrangement uses TRBV12-3 or TRBV12-4 and TRBJ1-5; tentatively, D is TRBD1 (5 bases). The CDR3 is 13 amino acids. Trimming cost V 6 bases and J 7 bases, with 13 bases left between them. The CDR3 spells CASSPDSVQPQHF. The CDR3 coding sequence is TGTGCCAGCAGCCCCGACAGCGTCCAGCCCCAGCATTTT.

This chain connects TRBV20-1 to TRBJ2-3; D gene unclear. Germline V lookup: CDR1 DFQATT, CDR2 SNEGSKA (reference sequence). The V and J ends lost 7 bases and 4 bases respectively, with 3 bases between them. CDR3 size: 9 residues. Here the CDR3 reads CSGPDTQYF. The CDR3 bases are TGCAGTGGGCCAGATACGCAGTATTTT.

The chain links TRBV24-1 to TRBJ2-1, with D perhaps being TRBD1 or TRBD2 (6 bases each). Germline CDR1 KGHDR, CDR2 SFDVKD. V was shortened by 2 bases and J by 8 bases, with 12 bases between the two germline ends. The CDR3 covers 14 residues. CDR3 region: CATSDSFGGHEQFF. The CDR3 nucleotides read TGTGCCACCAGTGATTCTTTCGGGGGCCATGAGCAGTTCTTC.

The chain combines TRBV5-1 with TRBJ2-3; 9 nucleotides match TRBD1. CDR1 and CDR2 from the germline V gene are SGHRS and YFSETQ. The trim removed 2 bases at V and 4 bases at J, leaving 2 bases unmatched. The CDR3 loop spans 14 amino acids. This chain's CDR3 is CASSLQGASDTQYF. The CDR3, as DNA: TGCGCCAGCAGCTTACAGGGGGCGTCAGATACGCAGTATTTT.

The J gene is TRBJ1-3, the V gene TRBV19; the D is unclear. Germline assignment: CDR1 LNHDA and CDR2 SQIVND (reference sequence). Trimming took off 1 base at V and 0 bases at J, with 13 bases between the two ends. CDR3 length: 17 residues. The CDR3 region has the DNA TGTGCCAGTAGTATAGGGTCAGACGGATACTCTGGAAACACCATATATTTT. Amino acids: CASSIGSDGYSGNTIYF.

This rearrangement joins TRBV6-1 to TRBJ1-1, with D perhaps TRBD1 (6 bases). Trimming shortened V by 1 base and J by 3 bases, and 12 bases separated the two germline ends. CDR1 and CDR2 from the germline V gene are MNHNS and SASEGT. The length of the CDR3 is 15 residues. The CDR3 region has the DNA TGTGCCAGCAGTGAAGTAGGGGGGGAGGACACTGAAGCTTTCTTT. Its translation is CASSEVGGEDTEAFF.

The sample holds a few counts of this clone. The V and J genes are TRBV19 and TRBJ1-1; D gene ambiguous. The V end was cut by 3 bases, the J end by 5 bases, with 16 bases between. Germline V gene sequence: CDR1 LNHDA, CDR2 SQIVND (reference sequence). This CDR3 comprises 15 residues. In DNA, the CDR3 is TGTGCCAGTAGTATTGGTTCCGGATCCCCAACTGAAGCTTTCTTT. Encoded protein: CASSIGSGSPTEAFF.

CDR3: CASSNSWGVGAFF. The CDR3 DNA reads as TGTGCCAGTAGTAACTCCTGGGGGGTAGGAGCTTTCTTT. The chain links TRBV19 to TRBJ1-1; a possible D gene is TRBD1 (5 bases). The CDR3 covers 13 residues. V was clipped by 4 bases and J by 10 bases, with 16 bases between them. Germline CDR1 reads LNHDA; CDR2 reads SQIVND (reference sequence).

Concerning this clone: Other DNA sequences within the sample encode an identical CDR3. This chain uses TRBV7-9 with TRBJ1-1, with D possibly matching TRBD1 (5 bases). Germline V gene data show CDR1 as SEHNR and CDR2 as FQNEAQ (reference sequence). The CDR3 loop spans 13 amino acids. Trimming shortened V by 3 bases and J by 1 base, and 6 bases separated the two germline ends. This CDR3 reads CASSFGGNTEAFF. The CDR3 region has the DNA TGTGCCAGCAGCTTCGGGGGGAACACTGAAGCTTTCTTT.

The chain employs TRBV7-2 and TRBJ1-6, with D possibly TRBD1 on 6 matching bases. Germline V gene sequence: CDR1 SGHTA, CDR2 FQGNSA. Deletions cut 4 bases from V and 3 bases from J, with 22 bases between. This CDR3 contains 19 residues. CDR3 loop: CASSSIRQGRNLYNSPLHF. CDR3 nucleotide sequence: TGTGCCAGCAGCTCTATAAGGCAGGGGCGAAACCTCTATAATTCACCCCTCCACTTT.

The J gene is TRBJ1-2, the V gene TRBV3-1 (or the pseudogene TRBV3-2); D unresolved. V shed 3 bases and J shed 3 bases, with 5 bases lying between them. This CDR3 comprises 12 residues. The germline gives CDR1 LGHDT, CDR2 YNNKEL (reference sequence). The chain's CDR3 is CASSHSYYGYTF. In DNA, the CDR3 is TGTGCCAGCAGCCATAGCTACTATGGCTACACCTTC.